What follows are 30 T cell receptor beta chains derived from one specimen sequenced in a study of blood T cell repertoires in COVID-19. Data came from immunoSEQ multiplex PCR; TCRdb stores just in-frame clones and leaves some out. The sample carries fewer than 150,000 clones, approximately 80% recorded once. Sequenced input: peripheral blood. All receptors come from a human donor in a cohort sampled during active COVID-19.

The chain couples TRBV5-6 to TRBJ1-5, with unresolved D. The CDR3 has 14 residues. The germline V and J ends were trimmed by 0 bases and 7 bases, with 11 bases remaining between them. Germline CDR1 reads SGHDT; CDR2 reads YYEEEE. The CDR3 here is CASSLGASNQPQHF. The CDR3 DNA is TGTGCCAGCAGCTTGGGGGCGAGTAACCAGCCCCAGCATTTT.

The V gene is TRBV2, the J gene TRBJ1-6; 7 bases agree with TRBD1. The CDR3 sequence is 14 residues long. CDR1 is SNHLY, CDR2 FYNNEI, per germline. Trimming at V came to 7 bases and at J to 7 bases, leaving 7 bases not matched to a gene. CDR3 DNA: TGTGCCAGCACCCCCAAGACAGGGAATTCACCCCTCCACTTT. Translation gives CASTPKTGNSPLHF. The whole variable domain, remainder taken from reference TRBV2 and TRBJ1-6, is EPEVTQTPSHQVTQMGQEVILRCVPISNHLYFYWYRQILGQKVEFLVSFYNNEISEKSEIFDDQFSVERPDGSNFTLKIRSTKLEDSAMYFCASTPKTGNSPLHFGNGTRLTVT.

The chain links TRBV3-1 (or the pseudogene TRBV3-2) to TRBJ2-7; no definite D call. This CDR3 is 12 amino acids long. From germline, CDR1 is LGHDT and CDR2 YNNKEL (reference sequence). The germline V and J ends were trimmed by 0 bases and 4 bases, with 4 bases remaining between them. Written as DNA, the CDR3 is TGTGCCAGCAGCCAAGAAGAGTACGAGCAGTACTTC. Residues: CASSQEEYEQYF.

This clone showed up just once. V gene TRBV19 combines with J gene TRBJ1-2; D ambiguous. The CDR3 extends over 14 amino acids. In germline, CDR1 is LNHDA, CDR2 SQIVND (reference sequence). Trimming took off 3 bases at V and 2 bases at J, with 10 bases between the two ends. Here the CDR3 reads CASSISGGNYGYTF. The CDR3 DNA reads TGTGCCAGTAGTATTTCTGGCGGAAACTATGGCTACACCTTC. Full variable domain (remainder filled in from reference TRBV19 and TRBJ1-2): DGGITQSPKYLFRKEGQNVTLSCEQNLNHDAMYWYRQDPGQGLRLIYYSQIVNDFQKGDIAEGYSVSREKKESFPLTVTSAQKNPTAFYLCASSISGGNYGYTFGSGTRLTVV.

V and J are TRBV30 and TRBJ2-1; D is perhaps TRBD1 (6 bases). Looked up from germline, CDR1 is GTSNPN and CDR2 is SVGIG (reference sequence). CDR3 length: 12 amino acids. V was pared by 2 bases and J by 10 bases, with 12 bases between. The CDR3 DNA sequence: TGTGCCTGGAGTACCACAGGGCGAGAGCAGTTCTTC. This codes for CAWSTTGREQFF.

V and J are TRBV4-1 and TRBJ1-2; 8 positions match TRBD1. Trimming cost V 4 bases and J 4 bases; bases outside gene matches: 5. The CDR3 spans 14 residues. Germline V lookup: CDR1 MGHRA, CDR2 YSYEKL. This chain's CDR3 is CASSPTGVLYGYTF. The CDR3 coding sequence is TGCGCCAGCAGCCCGACAGGGGTACTCTATGGCTACACCTTC.

This clone was picked up one time. The J gene is TRBJ2-1, the V gene TRBV27; 12 bases are shared with TRBD2. The J segment lost 8 bases and the V segment lost 1 base, leaving 6 bases of the junction unmatched. Looked up from germline, CDR1 is MNHEY and CDR2 is SMNVEV (reference sequence). This CDR3 has 16 residues. The CDR3 is CASSLLLAGGPYEQFF. CDR3 coding DNA: TGTGCCAGCAGTTTATTACTAGCGGGGGGTCCTTATGAGCAGTTCTTC.

This clone was observed a single time. This chain links TRBV7-9 with TRBJ2-5; 15 nucleotides agree with TRBD2. Germline CDR1 reads SEHNR; CDR2 reads FQNEAQ (reference sequence). J gave up 3 bases and V 4 bases, and 9 bases lay outside the gene matches. The CDR3 totals 18 residues. The CDR3: CASSSTGLAGGREETQYF. In nucleotides, the CDR3 is TGTGCCAGCAGCTCGACGGGACTAGCGGGGGGTCGCGAAGAGACCCAGTACTTC.

The rearrangement uses TRBV9 and TRBJ2-2; the match to TRBD1 covers 8 bases. CDR1 SGDLS and CDR2 YYNGEE come from the germline V gene. The CDR3 loop spans 15 amino acids. The junction had 10 bases not matched to a gene; V was cut back by 4 bases and J by 8 bases. CDR3: CASSIGRQGFGELFF. As DNA, the CDR3 is TGTGCCAGCAGCATCGGCAGACAGGGGTTTGGGGAGCTGTTTTTT.

The chain links TRBV3-1 (or the pseudogene TRBV3-2) to TRBJ2-1; D perhaps matches TRBD2 (6 bases). This CDR3 region has 14 residues. With 4 bases removed from V and 2 bases from J, the gap between germline ends came to 9 bases. Per the germline V gene, CDR1 is LGHDT and CDR2 is YNNKEL (reference sequence). CDR3 sequence: CASSRLGTYNEQFF. The CDR3 coding sequence is TGTGCCAGCAGCCGACTAGGGACCTACAATGAGCAGTTCTTC.

This chain links TRBV29-1 with TRBJ1-1, with 8 bases fitting TRBD1. J gave up 0 bases and V 7 bases, and 13 bases lay outside the gene matches. The CDR3 runs to 16 residues. CDR1 and CDR2 (germline): SQVTM, ANQGSEA. The CDR3 reads CSARTGFGNLNTEAFF. The CDR3 DNA follows: TGCAGCGCCCGGACAGGGTTCGGGAATTTGAACACTGAAGCTTTCTTT.

The chain combines TRBV19 with TRBJ1-1, with TRBD1 as a possible D gene (5 bases). The germline V gene encodes CDR1 LNHDA and CDR2 SQIVND (reference sequence). CDR3 size: 13 residues. V lost 11 bases to trimming and J lost 1 base, with 14 bases between them. As DNA, the CDR3 is TGTGCCGCAAAGGCCAGGGCGAACACTGAAGCTTTCTTT. This gives the protein CAAKARANTEAFF.

The CDR3 is CATSRDGGGRADTQYF. CDR3 in DNA: TGTGCCACCAGCAGAGATGGGGGCGGGAGGGCAGATACGCAGTATTTT. The V call is TRBV15, the J call TRBJ2-3; 9 nucleotides agree with TRBD2. In germline, CDR1 is LNHNV, CDR2 YYDKDF (reference sequence). The V gene end was trimmed by 0 bases and the J gene end by 4 bases; junction bases not matched to a gene: 5. The CDR3 length is 16 residues. Full variable domain (remainder filled in from reference TRBV15 and TRBJ2-3): DAMVIQNPRYQVTQFGKPVTLSCSQTLNHNVMYWYQQKSSQAPKLLFHYYDKDFNNEADTPDNFQSRRPNTSFCFLDIRSPGLGDTAMYLCATSRDGGGRADTQYFGPGTRLTVL.

The chain carries TRBV3-1 (or the pseudogene TRBV3-2) and TRBJ2-2, with 7 bases aligning to TRBD1. The ends lost 4 bases at V and 7 bases at J; junction bases unmatched: 9. Germline CDR1 and CDR2: LGHDT and YNNKEL (reference sequence). The CDR3 consists of 15 residues. This CDR3 reads CASSPAGGVHGELFF. DNA of the CDR3: TGTGCCAGCAGCCCGGCAGGGGGTGTTCACGGGGAGCTGTTTTTT.

V is TRBV6-5 and J is TRBJ2-3; D is possibly TRBD1 (6 bases). The CDR3 is made up of 15 amino acids. Trimming took off 4 bases at V and 2 bases at J, with 13 bases between the two ends. Germline-derived CDR1 and CDR2 are MNHEY and SVGAGI. The CDR3 coding sequence is TGTGCCAGCAGTTTTTCCGGGACATACACAGATACGCAGTATTTT. It yields the protein CASSFSGTYTDTQYF.

The chain employs TRBV6-5 and TRBJ1-3, with D unresolved. Germline V CDR1 and CDR2: MNHEY, SVGAGI. The CDR3 runs to 15 residues. V gave up 7 bases and J gave up 0 bases, with 13 bases separating them. CDR3 sequence reads: CASTLDGDSGNTIYF. The CDR3, as DNA: TGTGCCAGCACCTTGGACGGGGACTCTGGAAACACCATATATTTT.

J is TRBJ1-2 and V is TRBV18; D gene unclear. This CDR3 region has 15 residues. Germline CDR1 is KGHSH and CDR2 is LQKENI. V dropped 2 bases and J dropped 3 bases, with 13 bases sitting between them. The CDR3 loop reads CASSPGTNGDYGYTF. Written as DNA, the CDR3 is TGTGCCAGCTCACCAGGTACAAACGGGGACTATGGCTACACCTTC.

This chain connects TRBV29-1 to TRBJ1-2, with 8 bases aligning to TRBD1. Germline CDR1 and CDR2: SQVTM and ANQGSEA. This CDR3 is built from 13 residues. Trimming at V came to 7 bases and at J to 11 bases, leaving 15 bases not matched to a gene. The DNA for the CDR3 is TGCAGCGCCGCAACAGGGGGTGGTGTGGGTTACACCTTC. It translates to CSAATGGGVGYTF.

The V call is TRBV28, the J call TRBJ1-5, with D perhaps matching TRBD1 (6 bases). The CDR3 is 15 amino acids. Trimming cost V 11 bases and J 0 bases, with 17 bases left between them. Germline CDR1 is MDHEN and CDR2 is SYDVKM. DNA for the CDR3: TGTGCCGTCTTCCGCCCGGACAGTAGCAATCAGCCCCAGCATTTT. Translation gives CAVFRPDSSNQPQHF.

The CDR3 sequence is CAISEGGQGTDTQYF. In DNA, the CDR3 is TGTGCCATCAGTGAAGGGGGCCAAGGCACAGATACGCAGTATTTT. The chain recombines TRBV10-3 with TRBJ2-3; 7 nucleotides line up with TRBD1. Trimming at V came to 3 bases and at J to 1 base, leaving 4 bases not matched to a gene. Germline V gene sequence: CDR1 ENHRY, CDR2 SYGVKD. The length of the CDR3 is 15 residues.

V usage is TRBV6-1 and J usage is TRBJ2-5; 8 bases are a match to TRBD2. The J segment lost 1 base and the V segment lost 2 bases, leaving 9 bases of the junction unmatched. CDR3 length: 17 amino acids. From germline, CDR1 is MNHNS and CDR2 SASEGT. The CDR3, as DNA: TGTGCCAGCAGTGAAATGGTTGGTAGCGGGACCCAAGAGACCCAGTACTTC. Translating it yields CASSEMVGSGTQETQYF.

The genes are TRBV18 and TRBJ2-2, with 7 bases that match TRBD1. The V and J ends lost 1 base and 1 base, in that order; junction bases with no gene match: 0. The CDR3 extends over 15 amino acids. CDR1 is KGHSH and CDR2 is LQKENI in the germline V gene. In DNA form, the CDR3 reads TGTGCCAGCTCACCACGACAGGGGAACACCGGGGAGCTGTTTTTT. Its translation: CASSPRQGNTGELFF.

The chain has TRBV6-5 and TRBJ2-1; TRBD1 aligns across 7 bases. V lost 5 bases to trimming and J lost 2 bases; unmatched junction nucleotides: 6. Looked up from germline, CDR1 is MNHEY and CDR2 is SVGAGI. The CDR3 covers 15 residues. The CDR3 DNA sequence: TGTGCCAGCAGTACATTCAGGGGGACCTACAATGAGCAGTTCTTC. It yields the protein CASSTFRGTYNEQFF.

The chain recombines TRBV19 with TRBJ1-5; D not resolved. Per germline, CDR1 LNHDA and CDR2 SQIVND (reference sequence). The CDR3 length is 14 residues. Trimming took off 7 bases at V and 8 bases at J, with 18 bases between the two ends. The CDR3 loop is CASTRLEVREPQHF. Here the CDR3 DNA reads TGTGCCAGTACCCGGTTGGAGGTGAGGGAGCCCCAGCATTTT.

The rearrangement joins TRBV5-4 to TRBJ1-1; D is possibly TRBD1 (6 bases). Per germline, CDR1 SGHNT and CDR2 YYREEE (reference sequence). This CDR3 contains 13 residues. Trimming took 2 bases from V and 1 from J, leaving 6 bases between them. This chain's CDR3 is CASSLQGNTEAFF. CDR3 DNA sequence: TGTGCCAGCAGCTTACAGGGGAACACTGAAGCTTTCTTT.

This chain uses TRBV6-5 with TRBJ2-7, with 10 bases fitting TRBD1. Germline V CDR1 and CDR2: MNHEY, SVGAGI. The V gene end was trimmed by 6 bases and the J gene end by 6 bases; junction bases not matched to a gene: 8. The CDR3 length is 14 residues. The CDR3 DNA reads TGTGCCAGCAGAAGCGGGACAGGGGCTGGCGAGCAGTACTTC. Translated, it gives CASRSGTGAGEQYF.

J is TRBJ2-1 and V is TRBV7-2, with 8 bases fitting TRBD1. Trimming removed 5 bases from V and 8 bases from J; junction bases left unmatched: 11. CDR1 and CDR2 (germline): SGHTA, FQGNSA. The CDR3 totals 15 residues. CDR3 DNA: TGTGCCAGCAGCGCCCGGACAGGGTTTGAATATGAGCAGTTCTTC. It translates to CASSARTGFEYEQFF. Complete variable domain (other parts from reference TRBV7-2 and TRBJ2-1): GAGVSQSPSNKVTEKGKDVELRCDPISGHTALYWYRQSLGQGLEFLIYFQGNSAPDKSGLPSDRFSAERTGGSVSTLTIQRTQQEDSAVYLCASSARTGFEYEQFFGPGTRLTVL.

The chain has TRBV6-4 and TRBJ1-2; possible D gene TRBD1, 6 bases. This CDR3 has 15 amino acids. The germline V gene has CDR1 MRHNA and CDR2 SNTAGT. V dropped 6 bases and J dropped 4 bases, with 18 bases sitting between them. CDR3 bases: TGTGCCAGCAGCAAAGGGACAAGAGTCGTCTATGGCTACACCTTC. As protein: CASSKGTRVVYGYTF.

This clone was picked up a small number of times. The chain is built from TRBV19 and TRBJ2-5; D possibly corresponds to TRBD2 (5 bases). Germline V CDR1 and CDR2: LNHDA, SQIVND (reference sequence). The ends were cut back, 3 bases at V and 5 bases at J, with 10 bases in the middle. This CDR3 has 13 residues. Here the CDR3 reads CASSIGGSETQYF. CDR3 sequence (DNA): TGTGCCAGTAGTATTGGAGGTTCGGAGACCCAGTACTTC.

The CDR3 sequence: CATSAFDSVGEKLFF. The CDR3 DNA sequence: TGTGCCACCAGTGCCTTCGACTCGGTCGGGGAAAAACTGTTTTTT. V gene TRBV24-1 combines with J gene TRBJ1-4; D remains unclear. Germline CDR1 KGHDR, CDR2 SFDVKD. V dropped 5 bases and J dropped 8 bases, with 17 bases sitting between them. The CDR3 has 15 amino acids.